The rows below give T cell receptor beta chains drawn from one sample of a study of cytomegalovirus exposure and HLA in healthy donors. TCRdb's table, derived via immunoSEQ multiplex PCR, lists solely in-frame clones and lacks some. The sample includes 60,000 or so clones, about 93% seen only once; the top ten take around 2.3%. Sequencing was carried out using PBMCs. The source of these receptors is a man aged 18 to 29 in good health and CMV-seronegative. CDR3s leave out the opening cysteine and the closing phenylalanine or tryptophan. Fields, in order: V gene, J gene, CDR3 protein.

TRBV2	TRBJ2-1	ASSRKLALDYNEQF
TRBV21-1	TRBJ2-7	ASSATGDHEQY
TRBV5-6	TRBJ1-2	ASSMNQVGYT
TRBV19	TRBJ2-5	ASSLGGAETQY
TRBV6-6	TRBJ2-7	ASSYSVGQAAYEQY
TRBV6-1	TRBJ2-3	ASSEIASMMADTQY
TRBV28	TRBJ2-2	ASSSFLGDSGELF
TRBV5-4	TRBJ2-3	ASSFGGIPDTQY
TRBV13	TRBJ2-7	ASSSHPGQGIHEQY
TRBV29-1	TRBJ1-1	SVPWTGGRNTEAF
TRBV4-3	TRBJ1-1	ASSQDYGPGETEAF
TRBV11-2	TRBJ2-7	ASSLVHGGSSYEQY
TRBV30	TRBJ2-3	AWTTSGTFGADTQY
TRBV25-1	TRBJ1-2	ASSSTGDYGYT
TRBV19	TRBJ2-7	ASRQTGTGVYEQY
TRBV7-8	TRBJ1-3	ASSFLLTGQGNTIY
TRBV28	TRBJ2-2	ASSSLSTGELF
TRBV9	TRBJ2-3	ASSPQSTDTQY
TRBV25-1	TRBJ1-2	ASSDLTGGGYT
TRBV2	TRBJ2-1	ASSGGGVAVYNEQF
TRBV6-5	TRBJ2-7	ASSSSPSGSHNEQY
TRBV4-2	TRBJ2-3	ASSQASSSDTQY
TRBV7-9	TRBJ1-5	ASSPAGFSNQPQH
TRBV6-6	TRBJ2-5	ASKEAGGETQY
TRBV6-5	TRBJ1-5	ATRTGFDQPQH
TRBV2	TRBJ2-1	ASSLGLASGEQF
TRBV9	TRBJ1-1	ASSVGQGLAEAF
TRBV6-1	TRBJ2-3	ASTMREAGKDTQY
TRBV19	TRBJ2-7	ASSMGREGSEQY
TRBV10-2	TRBJ2-1	ASREGTSYNEQF
TRBV6-1	TRBJ1-1	ASTERTGVESEAF
TRBV27	TRBJ2-1	ASSTFPLGGNNEQF
TRBV30	TRBJ2-7	AWSKGTIPYEQY
TRBV10-3	TRBJ1-2	AISEMTGTGGYT
TRBV4-3	TRBJ2-7	ASSQDLPGYEQY
TRBV28	TRBJ1-5	ASRLPGTGSGSQPQH
TRBV11-2	TRBJ1-2	ASSLVQGLLSGYT
TRBV6-1	TRBJ1-5	ASSPQGGNQPQH
TRBV19	TRBJ2-2	ASCTMTGEKDTGELF
TRBV19	TRBJ2-1	ASSRASGRYPSSYNEQF
TRBV7-9	TRBJ1-1	ASSSGIETEAF
TRBV28	TRBJ2-1	ASSSRLNNEQF
TRBV4-1	TRBJ2-3	ASSQQQIRDYHTDTQY
TRBV29-1	TRBJ1-5	SVAGTGGNQPQH
TRBV6-5	TRBJ1-4	ASSYSSGHDNEKLF
TRBV28	TRBJ1-2	ASSLQGLYGYT
TRBV27	TRBJ2-7	ASRNAGDAYEQY
TRBV5-1	TRBJ2-3	ASSLVVAGATDTQY
TRBV7-9	TRBJ2-7	ASSLVSRGGGQEQY
TRBV5-6	TRBJ2-2	ASSPTSGTGELF
TRBV6-4	TRBJ2-6	ASSDSWGNSGANVLT
TRBV11-3	TRBJ2-3	ASSPGTGGYSTDTQY
TRBV12-5	TRBJ1-2	ASGFQGGYT
TRBV28	TRBJ1-4	ASSSRQAGLF
TRBV6-5	TRBJ1-4	ASSSTGATNEKLF